The sample holds a few counts of the clone carrying this TCR beta chain. The antigen is unknown. This sample is drawn from a study of early T cells in non-severe SARS-CoV-2 infection. Whole-study context: Bulk RNA isolated from unsorted whole blood underwent sequencing; chains were not paired.

Researchers attached unique molecular identifiers to individual cDNA molecules. A single record per CDR3 protein comes from TCRdb applying MiXCR to the 5' RACE reads. The table has under 65,000 distinct CDR3 sequences, 9.5% to 15% seen once. Whole-study results and caveats: Anti-spike CD8 responses were favored in VDJdb matching, and private and CD4 specificities were missed.

J lost 0 bases, V lost 10 bases, and 12 bases had no gene match. Looked up from germline, CDR1 is SGHAT and CDR2 is FQNNGV. The CDR3 contains 16 residues. The sequence was collected from an adult who was a healthcare worker with PCR-confirmed SARS-CoV-2 infection or an uninfected control (not recorded which). Material for sequencing was whole blood. This chain joins TRBV11-2 and TRBJ2-1; 7 nucleotides align to TRBD2. Written as DNA, the CDR3 is TGTGCCACGGGGAGGGGTATCATGCCCTCCTACAATGAGCAGTTCTTC. It specifies CATGRGIMPSYNEQFF.